This is a list of T cell receptor beta chains from one sample in a study of cytomegalovirus exposure and HLA in healthy donors. Repertoires were generated with immunoSEQ multiplex PCR, while TCRdb's copy carries only in-frame clones and drops some. The data hold some 310,000 clones, with roughly 90% observed a single time. The sequenced sample consisted of PBMCs. The source is a young man in good health and CMV-seronegative. Both conserved end residues are part of each CDR3. Fields, in order: V gene, D gene, J gene, clone size, CDR3 DNA, CDR3 protein. A D gene is named only where the DNA matches it firmly. Clone size is given for some rows only: seen once, a few or many times, or a class if the clone is expanded.

V: TRBV7-9; D: .; J: TRBJ1-1; size: .; DNA: TGTGCCAGCAGCTTAGAGTTAGGGGACACTGAAGCTTTCTTT; CDR3: CASSLELGDTEAFF
V: TRBV6-1; D: .; J: TRBJ2-2; size: .; DNA: TGTGCCAGCAGACTCTACAGGGATGATGAGAAGCTGTTTTTT; CDR3: CASRLYRDDEKLFF
V: TRBV5-6; D: .; J: TRBJ1-1; size: .; DNA: TGTGCCAGCAGCTTGGTGGGCTTAGGGGCTGAAGCTTTCTTT; CDR3: CASSLVGLGAEAFF
V: TRBV28; D: TRBD1; J: TRBJ1-2; size: .; DNA: TGTGCCAGCAGTCCGGACACAGGGGGCTGGTATGGCTACACCTTC; CDR3: CASSPDTGGWYGYTF
V: TRBV4-3; D: .; J: TRBJ1-2; size: .; DNA: TGCGCCAGCAGCCATTCCAGGGTAGGGAGCTACACCTTC; CDR3: CASSHSRVGSYTF
V: TRBV27; D: .; J: TRBJ2-2; size: .; DNA: TGTGCCAGCCGGCCCTCCAGGTCGAACACCGGGGAGCTGTTTTTT; CDR3: CASRPSRSNTGELFF
V: TRBV14; D: .; J: TRBJ2-3; size: .; DNA: TGTGCCAGCAGCCCGACCGACAGGTACACAGATACGCAGTATTTT; CDR3: CASSPTDRYTDTQYF
V: TRBV2; D: TRBD1; J: TRBJ1-5; size: few; DNA: TGTGCCAGCAGAGTACAGGGGGCGCAGCCCCAGCATTTT; CDR3: CASRVQGAQPQHF
V: TRBV6-5; D: .; J: TRBJ2-1; size: once; DNA: TGTGCCAGCAGTTATGCGGCAGGGGACAATGAGCAGTTCTTC; CDR3: CASSYAAGDNEQFF
V: TRBV11-2; D: TRBD2; J: TRBJ2-2; size: .; DNA: TGTGCCAGCAGTCGCGAGCGGGGGGGCATCACCGGGGAGCTGTTTTTT; CDR3: CASSRERGGITGELFF
V: TRBV29-1; D: TRBD1; J: TRBJ2-1; size: .; DNA: TGCAGCGGGAGGCCGGGACAGGGGCAGAGCAATGAGCAGTTCTTC; CDR3: CSGRPGQGQSNEQFF
V: TRBV6-5; D: TRBD1; J: TRBJ1-2; size: .; DNA: TGTGCCAGCAGTTACTCGGGACAGGGGTATGGCTACACCTTC; CDR3: CASSYSGQGYGYTF
V: TRBV7-2; D: TRBD2; J: TRBJ2-7; size: .; DNA: TGTGCCAGCAGCTTATCGGCTAGCGGGGTTAACTCCTACGAGCAGTACTTC; CDR3: CASSLSASGVNSYEQYF
V: TRBV21-1; D: .; J: TRBJ1-2; size: .; DNA: TGTGCCAGCAGCCCCCGGACAGGGGTCGGTGGCTACACCTTC; CDR3: CASSPRTGVGGYTF
V: TRBV10-2; D: TRBD2; J: TRBJ2-7; size: once; DNA: TGCGCCAGCAGGACTAGCGGGGGCCTCTCCTACGAGCAGTACTTC; CDR3: CASRTSGGLSYEQYF
V: TRBV7-9; D: TRBD1; J: TRBJ1-1; size: .; DNA: TGTGCCAGCAGCGGACAGGGGGCGATTGAAGCTTTCTTT; CDR3: CASSGQGAIEAFF
V: TRBV7-2; D: TRBD1; J: TRBJ2-6; size: .; DNA: TGTGCCAGCAGCGCCCCGGGACAGGGGAGCTCTGGGGCCAACGTCCTGACTTTC; CDR3: CASSAPGQGSSGANVLTF
V: TRBV11-2; D: TRBD2; J: TRBJ2-2; size: .; DNA: TGTGCCAGCAGCTCCACTGGCGGGGGGGCTTATGCCGGGGAGCTGTTTTTT; CDR3: CASSSTGGGAYAGELFF
V: TRBV27; D: TRBD2; J: TRBJ2-5; size: once; DNA: TGTGCCAGCAGTTTATACGGGACTAGCGGGGAAGAGACCCAGTACTTC; CDR3: CASSLYGTSGEETQYF
V: TRBV4-1; D: TRBD2; J: TRBJ2-4; size: once; DNA: TGCGCCAGCAGCCCGGGGGAGGGGAAGGGAGCCAAAAACATTCAGTACTTC; CDR3: CASSPGEGKGAKNIQYF
V: TRBV18; D: .; J: TRBJ2-4; size: .; DNA: TGTGCCAGCTCACCAGGGGGCGCCAAAAACATTCAGTACTTC; CDR3: CASSPGGAKNIQYF
V: TRBV7-9; D: TRBD2; J: TRBJ2-7; size: .; DNA: TGTGCCAGCAGGCCCGGACTAGCGTCCTCCTACGAGCAGTACTTC; CDR3: CASRPGLASSYEQYF
V: TRBV5-1; D: .; J: TRBJ2-2; size: .; DNA: TGCGCCAGCAGCTTCGCACAGGGAACCGGGGAGCTGTTTTTT; CDR3: CASSFAQGTGELFF
V: TRBV5-1; D: TRBD1; J: TRBJ1-2; size: .; DNA: TGCGCCAGCAGCCCGGGGACAGGGTATGGCTACACCTTC; CDR3: CASSPGTGYGYTF
V: TRBV18; D: .; J: TRBJ2-1; size: .; DNA: TGTGCCAGCTCACCGAACAACAATGAGCAGTTCTTC; CDR3: CASSPNNNEQFF
V: TRBV27; D: TRBD2; J: TRBJ2-3; size: .; DNA: TGTGCCAGCAGTCCGGGACTAGTCACAGATACGCAGTATTTT; CDR3: CASSPGLVTDTQYF
V: TRBV7-2; D: .; J: TRBJ2-3; size: .; DNA: TGTGCCAGCAGCTTAGCTGCGGGTGCGGCGCAGTATTTT; CDR3: CASSLAAGAAQYF
V: TRBV14; D: TRBD1; J: TRBJ1-2; size: .; DNA: TGTGCCAGCAGCCAAGTTTTGGGGACAGGGCCATATGGCTACACCTTC; CDR3: CASSQVLGTGPYGYTF
V: TRBV6-5; D: .; J: TRBJ2-7; size: few; DNA: TGTGCCAGCAGTTCCGAGGGAACCTACGAGCAGTACTTC; CDR3: CASSSEGTYEQYF
V: TRBV4-1; D: .; J: TRBJ2-3; size: once; DNA: TGCGCCAGCAGCCAGGACGGGACTCGCACAGATACGCAGTATTTT; CDR3: CASSQDGTRTDTQYF
V: TRBV7-9; D: .; J: TRBJ2-1; size: .; DNA: TGTGCCAGCAGCTTAGTAGCAGGGGAGAATGAGCAGTTCTTC; CDR3: CASSLVAGENEQFF